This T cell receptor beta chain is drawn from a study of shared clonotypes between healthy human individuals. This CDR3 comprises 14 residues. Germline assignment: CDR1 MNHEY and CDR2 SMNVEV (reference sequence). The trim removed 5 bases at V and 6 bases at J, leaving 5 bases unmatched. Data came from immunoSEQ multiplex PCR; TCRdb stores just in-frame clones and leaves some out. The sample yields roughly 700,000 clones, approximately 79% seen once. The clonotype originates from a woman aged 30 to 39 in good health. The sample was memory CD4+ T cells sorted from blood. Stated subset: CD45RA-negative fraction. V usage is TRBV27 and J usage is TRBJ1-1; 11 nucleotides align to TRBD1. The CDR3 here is CASSGTGQGAEAFF. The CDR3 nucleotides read TGTGCCAGCAGTGGGACGGGACAGGGGGCTGAAGCTTTCTTT.